The sequence of this T cell receptor beta chain was determined in a study of neoadjuvant anti-PD-1 for oral cavity cancer. Study observations and caveats: Treg/Th17 ratio rose with pretreatment blood and fell with post-treatment tumor TCRbeta clonality. With three patients per group, TCR findings need larger cohorts.

Of note for this clone: What it recognizes is unknown.

CDR3 length: 15 amino acids. The germline gives CDR1 MNHEY, CDR2 SMNVEV (reference sequence). The V gene end was trimmed by 5 bases and the J gene end by 1 base; junction bases not matched to a gene: 2. TCRdb's table, derived via immunoSEQ multiplex PCR, lists solely in-frame clones and lacks some. This table holds 16,000 or so clones, about 64% found once. These newly diagnosed stage II-IVA oral cavity squamous cell carcinoma patients had no prior systemic or radiation treatment. V usage is TRBV27 and J usage is TRBJ2-2; 9 bases map to TRBD2. The sample here was PBMCs, taken before nivolumab (anti-PD-1) treatment. The source is a person aged 35-80 years with oral cavity squamous cell carcinoma. The CDR3 sequence is CASSPTSGNTGELFF. For the CDR3, the DNA is TGTGCCAGCAGTCCGACTAGCGGGAACACCGGGGAGCTGTTTTTT.